This T cell receptor beta chain was observed in a study of blood T cell repertoires in COVID-19. Across the whole study: Samples taken during acute and convalescent COVID-19 were collected in the United States, Italy and Spain. Sources were T cells, B-cell-depleted T cells, or PBMCs; the material itself was cDNA or gDNA.

The authors' processing: Amplification with reference gene primers provided the estimates of nucleated cell counts. Sequencing was performed with immunoSEQ multiplex PCR; in TCRdb, only in-frame clones are kept and a portion is missing. V and J calls and clone size are given by that table; D and trimming were obtained from the DNA. The table lists hundreds of thousands of clones, under 95% of them singletons, with 3% to 4% in the top ten. The germline V gene has CDR1 SGHRS and CDR2 YFSETQ. The CDR3 loop spans 15 amino acids. A single count supports this clone. One end of the junction varies from germline; a read error may be responsible.

The receptor was derived from a woman younger than 30 who had recovered from COVID-19. Material for sequencing was peripheral blood. The gene calls are TRBV5-1 and TRBJ2-5; 9 bases are shared with TRBD1. CDR3 in amino acids: CASSWWDRDQETQYF. The CDR3 coding sequence is TGCGCCAGCAGCTGGTGGGACAGGGACCAGGAGACCCAGTACTTC.